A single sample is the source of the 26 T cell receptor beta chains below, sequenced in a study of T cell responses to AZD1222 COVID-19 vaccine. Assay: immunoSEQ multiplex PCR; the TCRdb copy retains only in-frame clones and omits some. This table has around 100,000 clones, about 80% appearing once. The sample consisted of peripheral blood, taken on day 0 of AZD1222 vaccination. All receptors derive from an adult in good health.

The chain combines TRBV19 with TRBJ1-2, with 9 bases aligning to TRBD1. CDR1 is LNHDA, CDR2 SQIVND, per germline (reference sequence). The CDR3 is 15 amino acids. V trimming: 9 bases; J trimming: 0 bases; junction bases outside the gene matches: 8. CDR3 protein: CASQTRTGANYGYTF. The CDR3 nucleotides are TGTGCCAGCCAGACTCGGACAGGGGCTAACTATGGCTACACCTTC. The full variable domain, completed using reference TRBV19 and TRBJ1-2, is DGGITQSPKYLFRKEGQNVTLSCEQNLNHDAMYWYRQDPGQGLRLIYYSQIVNDFQKGDIAEGYSVSREKKESFPLTVTSAQKNPTAFYLCASQTRTGANYGYTFGSGTRLTVV.

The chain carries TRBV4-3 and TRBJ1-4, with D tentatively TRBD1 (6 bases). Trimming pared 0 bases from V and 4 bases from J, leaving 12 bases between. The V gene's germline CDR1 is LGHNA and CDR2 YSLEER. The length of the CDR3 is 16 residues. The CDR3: CASSQDLEGDNEKLFF. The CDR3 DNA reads TGCGCCAGCAGCCAAGATCTAGAGGGGGATAATGAAAAACTGTTTTTT.

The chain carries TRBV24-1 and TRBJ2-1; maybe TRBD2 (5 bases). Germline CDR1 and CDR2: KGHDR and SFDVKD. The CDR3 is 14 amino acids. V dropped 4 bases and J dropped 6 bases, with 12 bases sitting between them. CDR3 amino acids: CATSEAPGGNEQFF. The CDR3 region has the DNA TGTGCCACCAGTGAAGCCCCAGGAGGCAATGAGCAGTTCTTC.

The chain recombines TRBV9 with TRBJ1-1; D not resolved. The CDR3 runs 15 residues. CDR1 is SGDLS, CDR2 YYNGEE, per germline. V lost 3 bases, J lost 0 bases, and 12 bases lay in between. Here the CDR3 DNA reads TGTGCCAGCAGCGGGAAACCGGGGATGAACACTGAAGCTTTCTTT. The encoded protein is CASSGKPGMNTEAFF.

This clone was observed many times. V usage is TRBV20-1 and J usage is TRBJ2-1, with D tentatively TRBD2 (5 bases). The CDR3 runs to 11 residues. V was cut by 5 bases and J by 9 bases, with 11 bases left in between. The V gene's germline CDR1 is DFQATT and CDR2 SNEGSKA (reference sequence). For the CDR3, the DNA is TGCAGTGCTCCCGACTATGTTGAGCAGTTCTTC. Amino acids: CSAPDYVEQFF.

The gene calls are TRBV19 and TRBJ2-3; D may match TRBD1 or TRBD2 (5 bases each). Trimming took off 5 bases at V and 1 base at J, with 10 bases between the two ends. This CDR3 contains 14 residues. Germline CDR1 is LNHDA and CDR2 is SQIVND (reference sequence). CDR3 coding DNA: TGTGCCAGTAGTCTCCAGGGAGGCACAGATACGCAGTATTTT. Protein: CASSLQGGTDTQYF.

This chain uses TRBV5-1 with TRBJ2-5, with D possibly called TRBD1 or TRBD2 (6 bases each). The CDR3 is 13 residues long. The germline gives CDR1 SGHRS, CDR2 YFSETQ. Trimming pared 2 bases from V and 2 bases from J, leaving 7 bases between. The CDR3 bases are TGCGCCAGCAGCTTAGGGGGGCAAGAGACCCAGTACTTC. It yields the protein CASSLGGQETQYF.

The CDR3 DNA reads TGTGCCAGCAGCTTAGCGCTGAAAAACTACGAGCAGTACTTC. Protein: CASSLALKNYEQYF. This rearrangement joins TRBV7-8 to TRBJ2-7; D gene ambiguous. Germline assignment: CDR1 SGHVS and CDR2 FQNEAQ. V was shortened by 0 bases and J by 3 bases, with 9 bases between the two germline ends. The CDR3 has 14 residues.

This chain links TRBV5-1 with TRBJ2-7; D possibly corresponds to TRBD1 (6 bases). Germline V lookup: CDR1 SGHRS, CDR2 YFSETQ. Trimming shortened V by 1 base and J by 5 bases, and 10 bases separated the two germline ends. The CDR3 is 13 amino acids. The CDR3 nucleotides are TGCGCCAGCAGCTTGACAGGGTTCAACGAGCAGTACTTC. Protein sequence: CASSLTGFNEQYF.

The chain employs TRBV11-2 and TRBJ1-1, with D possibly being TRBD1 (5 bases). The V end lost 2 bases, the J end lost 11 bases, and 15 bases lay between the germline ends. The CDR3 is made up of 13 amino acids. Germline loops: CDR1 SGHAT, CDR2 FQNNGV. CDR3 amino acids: CASSLTGAVGAFF. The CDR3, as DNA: TGTGCCAGCAGCTTAACCGGGGCTGTGGGGGCTTTCTTT.

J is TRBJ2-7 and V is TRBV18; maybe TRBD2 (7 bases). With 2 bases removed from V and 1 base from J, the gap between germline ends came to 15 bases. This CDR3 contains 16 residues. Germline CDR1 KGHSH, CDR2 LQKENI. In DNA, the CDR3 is TGTGCCAGCTCACCAGGTCCGGCGGGGGCGTCCTACGAGCAGTACTTC. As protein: CASSPGPAGASYEQYF.

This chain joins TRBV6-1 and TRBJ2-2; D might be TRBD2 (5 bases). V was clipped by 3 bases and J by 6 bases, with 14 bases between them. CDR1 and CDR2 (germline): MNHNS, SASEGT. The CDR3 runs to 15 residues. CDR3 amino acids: CASSEQTRRSGELFF. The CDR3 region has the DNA TGTGCCAGCAGTGAGCAAACTAGGAGGTCCGGGGAGCTGTTTTTT.

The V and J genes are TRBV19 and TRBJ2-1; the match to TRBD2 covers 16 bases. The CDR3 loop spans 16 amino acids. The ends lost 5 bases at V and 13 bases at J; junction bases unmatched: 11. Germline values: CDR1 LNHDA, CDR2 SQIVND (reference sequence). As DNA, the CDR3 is TGTGCCAGTAGTCCTCTCGGGACTAGCGGGAGGGTAGGACAGTTCTTC. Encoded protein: CASSPLGTSGRVGQFF.

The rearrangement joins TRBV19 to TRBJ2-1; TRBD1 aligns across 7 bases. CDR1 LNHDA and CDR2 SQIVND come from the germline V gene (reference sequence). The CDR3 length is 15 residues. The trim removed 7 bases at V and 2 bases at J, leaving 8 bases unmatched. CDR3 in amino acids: CASTETGAPYNEQFF. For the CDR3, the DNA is TGTGCCAGTACCGAAACAGGGGCCCCCTACAATGAGCAGTTCTTC.

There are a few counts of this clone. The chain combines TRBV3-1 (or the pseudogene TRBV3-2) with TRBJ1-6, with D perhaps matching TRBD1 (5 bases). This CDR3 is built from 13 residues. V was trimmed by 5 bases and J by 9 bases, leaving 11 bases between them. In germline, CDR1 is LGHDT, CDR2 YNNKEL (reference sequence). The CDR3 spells CASSKRQISPLHF. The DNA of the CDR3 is TGTGCCAGCAGCAAGAGACAGATTTCACCCCTCCACTTT.

In nucleotides, the CDR3 is TGTGCCAGCGGAGATGCCGGGAGTCCTAGCAATCAGCCCCAGCATTTT. Translated, it gives CASGDAGSPSNQPQHF. V gene TRBV25-1 combines with J gene TRBJ1-5; no definite D call. The CDR3 consists of 16 residues. V was cut by 8 bases and J by 0 bases, with 17 bases left in between. The germline CDR1 and CDR2 sequences are MGHDK and SYGVNS.

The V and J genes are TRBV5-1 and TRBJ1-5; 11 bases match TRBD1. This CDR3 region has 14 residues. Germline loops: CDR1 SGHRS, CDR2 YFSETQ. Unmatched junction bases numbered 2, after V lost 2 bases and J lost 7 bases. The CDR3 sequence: CASSLGDRGQPQHF. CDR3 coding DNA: TGCGCCAGCAGCTTAGGGGACAGGGGGCAGCCCCAGCATTTT.

CDR3 nucleotides: TGTGCCAGCGGAAGTTGGGGTAGCACAGATACGCAGTATTTT. Translation gives CASGSWGSTDTQYF. The J gene is TRBJ2-3, the V gene TRBV28, with unresolved D. V was shortened by 8 bases and J by 0 bases, with 12 bases between the two germline ends. The CDR3 extends over 14 amino acids. The germline CDR1 and CDR2 sequences are MDHEN and SYDVKM.

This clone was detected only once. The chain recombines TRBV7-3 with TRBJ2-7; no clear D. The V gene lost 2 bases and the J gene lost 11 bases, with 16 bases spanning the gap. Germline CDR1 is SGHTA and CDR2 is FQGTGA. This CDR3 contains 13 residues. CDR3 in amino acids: CASSLSRTSSKYF. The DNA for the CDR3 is TGTGCCAGCAGCTTATCGAGGACCTCCAGCAAGTACTTC.

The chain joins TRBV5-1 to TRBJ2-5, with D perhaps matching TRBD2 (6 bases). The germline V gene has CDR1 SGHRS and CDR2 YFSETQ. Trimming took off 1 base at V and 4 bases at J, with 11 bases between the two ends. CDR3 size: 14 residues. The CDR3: CASSLPGGAETQYF. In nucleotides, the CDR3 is TGCGCCAGCAGCTTGCCAGGAGGGGCAGAGACCCAGTACTTC. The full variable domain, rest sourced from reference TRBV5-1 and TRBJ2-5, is KAGVTQTPRYLIKTRGQQVTLSCSPISGHRSVSWYQQTPGQGLQFLFEYFSETQRNKGNFPGRFSGRQFSNSRSEMNVSTLELGDSALYLCASSLPGGAETQYFGPGTRLLVL.

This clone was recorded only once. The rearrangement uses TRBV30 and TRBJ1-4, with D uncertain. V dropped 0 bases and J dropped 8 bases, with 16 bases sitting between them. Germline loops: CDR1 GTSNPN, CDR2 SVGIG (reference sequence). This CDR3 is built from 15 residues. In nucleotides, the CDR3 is TGTGCCTGGAGTGTTATCAGTGCGGGTCAGGAAAAACTGTTTTTT. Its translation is CAWSVISAGQEKLFF.

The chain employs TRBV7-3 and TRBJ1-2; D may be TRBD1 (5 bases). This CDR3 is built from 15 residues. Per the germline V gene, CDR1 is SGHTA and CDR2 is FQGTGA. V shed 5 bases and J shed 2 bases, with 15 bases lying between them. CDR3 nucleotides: TGTGCCAGCAGCCCCCGGGGCAGCCTCAACTATGGCTACACCTTC. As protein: CASSPRGSLNYGYTF.

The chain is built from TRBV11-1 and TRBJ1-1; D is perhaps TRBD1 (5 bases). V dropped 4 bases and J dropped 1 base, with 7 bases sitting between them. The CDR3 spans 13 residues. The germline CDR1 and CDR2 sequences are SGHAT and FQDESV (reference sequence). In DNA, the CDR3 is TGTGCCAGCAGCTCGACAGAGAACACTGAAGCTTTCTTT. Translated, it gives CASSSTENTEAFF. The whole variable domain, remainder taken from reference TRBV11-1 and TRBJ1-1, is EAEVAQSPRYKITEKSQAVAFWCDPISGHATLYWYRQILGQGPELLVQFQDESVVDDSQLPKDRFSAERLKGVDSTLKIQPAELGDSAMYLCASSSTENTEAFFGQGTRLTVV.

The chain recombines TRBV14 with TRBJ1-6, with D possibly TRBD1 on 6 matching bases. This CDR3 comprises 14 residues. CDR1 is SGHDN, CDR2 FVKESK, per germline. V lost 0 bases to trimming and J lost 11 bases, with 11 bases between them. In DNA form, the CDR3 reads TGTGCCAGCAGCCAAGAAAGGGGGGCTACACCCCTCCACTTT. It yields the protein CASSQERGATPLHF. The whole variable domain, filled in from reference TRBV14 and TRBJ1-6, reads EAGVTQFPSHSVIEKGQTVTLRCDPISGHDNLYWYRRVMGKEIKFLLHFVKESKQDESGMPNNRFLAERTGGTYSTLKVQPAELEDSGVYFCASSQERGATPLHFGNGTRLTVT.

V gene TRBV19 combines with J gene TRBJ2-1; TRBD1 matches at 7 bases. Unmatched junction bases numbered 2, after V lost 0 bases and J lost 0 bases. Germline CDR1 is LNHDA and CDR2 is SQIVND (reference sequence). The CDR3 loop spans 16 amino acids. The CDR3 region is CASSIDRTGSYNEQFF. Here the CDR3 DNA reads TGTGCCAGTAGTATAGATAGGACAGGCTCCTACAATGAGCAGTTCTTC.

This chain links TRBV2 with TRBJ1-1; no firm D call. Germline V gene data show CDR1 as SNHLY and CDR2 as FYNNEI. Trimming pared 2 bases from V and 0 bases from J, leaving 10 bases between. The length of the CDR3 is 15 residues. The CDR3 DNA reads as TGTGCCAGCAGTGAATCCCAGCAGATGAACACTGAAGCTTTCTTT. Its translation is CASSESQQMNTEAFF. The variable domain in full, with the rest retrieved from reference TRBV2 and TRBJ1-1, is EPEVTQTPSHQVTQMGQEVILRCVPISNHLYFYWYRQILGQKVEFLVSFYNNEISEKSEIFDDQFSVERPDGSNFTLKIRSTKLEDSAMYFCASSESQQMNTEAFFGQGTRLTVV.